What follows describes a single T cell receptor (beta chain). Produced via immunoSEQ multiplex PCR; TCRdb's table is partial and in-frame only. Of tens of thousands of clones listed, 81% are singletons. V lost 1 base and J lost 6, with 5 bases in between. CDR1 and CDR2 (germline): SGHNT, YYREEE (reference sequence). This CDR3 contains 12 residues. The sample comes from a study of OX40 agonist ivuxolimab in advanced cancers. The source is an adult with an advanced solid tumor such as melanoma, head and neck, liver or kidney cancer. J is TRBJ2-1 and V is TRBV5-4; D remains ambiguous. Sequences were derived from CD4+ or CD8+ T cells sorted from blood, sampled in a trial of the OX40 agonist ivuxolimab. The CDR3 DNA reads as TGTGCCAGCAGCTTGACAGTCAATGAGCAGTTCTTC. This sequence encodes CASSLTVNEQFF.